The rows below give T cell receptor beta chains drawn from one sample of a study of blood T cell repertoires in COVID-19. The protocol was immunoSEQ multiplex PCR, while the TCRdb copy is restricted to in-frame clones and leaves out a portion. The table lists roughly 700,000 clones, around 90% of them singletons. Specimen: peripheral blood. All receptors derive from a young woman with acute or convalescent COVID-19. Both conserved end residues are part of each CDR3. Clone size is shown for a subset of rows, as once, few, many or a class of expanded clone.

.,TRBV5-1,CASSHEQAGTGYTF
.,TRBV6-6,CASTRGTENTEAFF
.,TRBV9,CASSSRGLAGTEQFF
once,TRBV23-1,CASRSRPRGF
few,TRBV21-1,CASSKGGVQETQYF
.,TRBV5-8,CASSLGISQYF
.,TRBV6-5,CASSYSTSLRGGYTF
.,TRBV6-1,CASSEGLAGGNEQFF
.,TRBV2,CASSEALRGTDTQYF
.,TRBV7-2,CASSRSGGRVDTQYF
.,TRBV4-1,CASSPNWVGRGEQYF
.,TRBV9,CASRKDREPIPGGYTF
.,TRBV18,CASSPKTGYDTEAFF
.,TRBV30,CAWGQGRRGPQHF
.,TRBV6-2/TRBV6-3,CASSYGPERAAFF
.,TRBV3-1/TRBV3-2,CASSQEIRANYGYTF
.,TRBV6-5,CASRGTGFQPQHF
.,TRBV18,CASSPWVGQGLDNEQFF
few,TRBV5-5,CASSVIQLVEQYF
.,TRBV30,CAWSGTGGTQPQHF
.,TRBV6-5,CASSYSQGAMNTEAFF
few,TRBV6-6,CASSYGLAGVGGYTF